The present entry profiles one T cell receptor beta chain with its context. Antigen unknown. PCR was performed using 60 Vbeta and 13 Jbeta primers. The assay was immunoSEQ multiplex PCR, and TCRdb's table has in-frame clones only and misses some. The sample consists of 150,000 to 200,000 clones, roughly 80% of them appearing once. Germline V gene data show CDR1 as MNHNY and CDR2 as SVGAGI (reference sequence). Trimming removed 0 bases from V and 0 bases from J, with 10 bases in between. The CDR3 loop spans 16 amino acids. This sample was included in a study of cytomegalovirus exposure and HLA in healthy donors. Findings and caveats of the study: A later analysis showed HLA-associated TCR beta chains outstripping equally common others in clonal expansion.

Sequencing was carried out using PBMCs. The sequence was collected from a man younger than 30 in good health and CMV-seronegative. This sequence joins TRBV6-6 and TRBJ2-3; a weak D match, TRBD2 (5 bases). CDR3 in DNA: TGTGCCAGCAGTTACTCGAGAGGGTGGAGCACAGATACGCAGTATTTT. Encoded protein: CASSYSRGWSTDTQYF.